This entry lists 21 T cell receptor beta chains sequenced from one sample in a study of early T cells in non-severe SARS-CoV-2 infection. TCRdb reanalysed the 5' RACE reads using MiXCR and keeps one entry per CDR3 protein. The sample holds about 64,000 distinct CDR3 sequences, 10% to 12% seen once. This sample comprised whole blood, obtained at baseline. The receptors shown here come from an adult who was a healthcare worker with PCR-confirmed SARS-CoV-2 infection or an uninfected control (not recorded which).

This clonotype has only a few counts. J is TRBJ2-2 and V is TRBV27; the D gene could be TRBD1 or TRBD2 (6 bases each). The germline gives CDR1 MNHEY, CDR2 SMNVEV (reference sequence). This CDR3 spans 17 amino acids. Trimming took off 5 bases at V and 3 bases at J, with 19 bases between the two ends. CDR3 in amino acids: CASSREEGRGYTGELFF. The DNA of the CDR3 is TGTGCCAGCAGTCGCGAGGAGGGCAGGGGTTACACCGGGGAGCTGTTTTTT.

V is TRBV28 and J is TRBJ1-2; 11 nucleotides match TRBD1. Germline lookup yields CDR1 MDHEN and CDR2 SYDVKM. CDR3 length: 18 amino acids. V dropped 4 bases and J dropped 0; count of bases not matched to a gene: 10. CDR3 amino acids: CASSSLPGQGVANYGYTF. In DNA form, the CDR3 reads TGTGCCAGCAGTTCCCTTCCGGGACAGGGGGTAGCTAACTATGGCTACACCTTC.

Ten or more counts support this clonotype. As DNA, the CDR3 is TGTGCCAGCAGTTACACGGGGGCCCTAAACATTCAGTACTTC. Translation: CASSYTGALNIQYF. The chain has TRBV6-2 or TRBV6-3 and TRBJ2-4; either TRBD1 or TRBD2 may fit D (6 bases each). The germline V gene encodes CDR1 MNHEY and CDR2 SVGEGT. V was clipped by 2 bases and J by 6 bases, with 11 bases between them. The CDR3 has 14 amino acids.

The gene calls are TRBV4-3 and TRBJ2-5, with 7 bases that match TRBD1. Germline V gene sequence: CDR1 LGHNA, CDR2 YSLEER. The junction had 10 bases not matched to a gene; V was cut back by 4 bases and J by 5 bases. The CDR3 totals 15 residues. The CDR3 region is CASSRILTGIETQYF. CDR3 bases: TGCGCCAGCAGCCGCATACTGACAGGGATCGAGACCCAGTACTTC.

The gene calls are TRBV10-1 and TRBJ1-3; 7 nucleotides match TRBD1. The germline gives CDR1 WNHNN, CDR2 SYGVQD (reference sequence). The CDR3 is made up of 18 amino acids. Trimming cost V 0 bases and J 2 bases; bases outside gene matches: 10. CDR3 in DNA: TGCGCCAGCAGTGAGTCGATCGGTCCAGGGGGACCTGGAAACACCATATATTTT. It translates to CASSESIGPGGPGNTIYF.

There are a few counts of this clonotype. The chain uses TRBV30 and TRBJ2-7; TRBD1 aligns across 10 bases. Germline CDR1 GTSNPN, CDR2 SVGIG (reference sequence). V trimming: 7 bases; J trimming: 2 bases; junction bases outside the gene matches: 8. The CDR3 sequence is 14 residues long. CDR3 sequence reads: CASGRDRGTYEQYF. Written as DNA, the CDR3 is TGTGCCTCAGGCCGGGACAGGGGAACCTACGAGCAGTACTTC.

This clonotype has at least ten counts. This chain connects TRBV12-3 or TRBV12-4 to TRBJ1-3; D possibly corresponds to TRBD1 (5 bases). The CDR3 totals 14 residues. Trimming took 3 bases from V and 4 from J, leaving 10 bases between them. DNA of the CDR3: TGTGCCAGCAGTTTGGGGGGATCCGGAAACACCATATATTTT. Its translation is CASSLGGSGNTIYF.

In its sample, this clonotype was seen a few times. The chain carries TRBV20-1 and TRBJ2-1, with D perhaps given as TRBD1 or TRBD2 (5 bases each). V was clipped by 6 bases and J by 3 bases, with 12 bases between them. CDR1 DFQATT and CDR2 SNEGSKA come from the germline V gene (reference sequence). The CDR3 is 13 residues long. The CDR3 protein is CSAPGAIYNEQFF. The CDR3 DNA follows: TGCAGTGCCCCCGGGGCGATCTACAATGAGCAGTTCTTC.

In its sample, this clonotype was seen a few times. The chain combines TRBV9 with TRBJ1-1; D remains unclear. This CDR3 is built from 13 residues. Germline V lookup: CDR1 SGDLS, CDR2 YYNGEE. V was clipped by 1 base and J by 7 bases, with 11 bases between them. CDR3 sequence reads: CASSVQGIDEAFF. The CDR3 region has the DNA TGTGCCAGCAGCGTACAAGGGATTGATGAAGCTTTCTTT.

J is TRBJ1-2 and V is TRBV5-4; D gene uncertain. Germline CDR1 reads SGHNT; CDR2 reads YYREEE (reference sequence). The CDR3 extends over 13 amino acids. V lost 5 bases and J 8 bases, leaving 16 bases between the germline ends. The CDR3 region has the DNA TGTGCCAGCAGTTTGCAGGTGGCTGAGGGCTACACCTTC. Its protein product is CASSLQVAEGYTF.

The chain is built from TRBV5-1 and TRBJ1-2; weak D call: TRBD1 (5 bases). Germline CDR1 SGHRS, CDR2 YFSETQ. The CDR3 is 13 residues long. With 3 bases removed from V and 8 bases from J, the gap between germline ends came to 14 bases. CDR3 residues: CASSSPPGLGYTF. The CDR3 nucleotides are TGCGCCAGCAGCTCCCCTCCAGGGTTGGGCTACACCTTC.

The V call is TRBV20-1, the J call TRBJ2-1, with D perhaps matching TRBD2 (6 bases). Germline CDR1 is DFQATT and CDR2 is SNEGSKA (reference sequence). The CDR3 is 14 residues long. The ends were cut back, 1 base at V and 2 bases at J, with 9 bases in the middle. CDR3 DNA sequence: TGCAGTGCTAGAGTTGGAGGGGCCTACAATGAGCAGTTCTTC. Translation gives CSARVGGAYNEQFF.

This clonotype has a handful of counts. The gene calls are TRBV6-6 and TRBJ2-2; D gene ambiguous. Germline assignment: CDR1 MNHNY and CDR2 SVGAGI (reference sequence). Between the trimmed V and J ends, which lost 5 bases and 2 bases, there was a span of 0 bases. The CDR3 spans 11 residues. CDR3: CASSNTGELFF. The CDR3, as DNA: TGTGCCAGCAGTAACACCGGGGAGCTGTTTTTT.

The chain uses TRBV19 and TRBJ2-1, with TRBD1 matching 8 bases. Germline-derived CDR1 and CDR2 are LNHDA and SQIVND (reference sequence). With V trimmed by 4 bases and J by 6 bases, 2 bases remained unmatched. CDR3 length: 13 amino acids. CDR3 DNA sequence: TGTGCCAGTAGTAGACAGGGGCCCAATGAGCAGTTCTTC. Its protein product is CASSRQGPNEQFF.

This clonotype has more than one count but fewer than ten. The V and J genes are TRBV6-1 and TRBJ2-7, with 8 positions matching TRBD1. Trimming cost V 1 base and J 5 bases; bases outside gene matches: 7. Germline CDR1 and CDR2: MNHNS and SASEGT. CDR3 size: 15 residues. DNA of the CDR3: TGTGCCAGCAGTGAAGAGACAGGGGAAGCCCACGAGCAGTACTTC. Its translation: CASSEETGEAHEQYF.

The chain links TRBV30 to TRBJ1-1; D gene unclear. The germline V and J ends were trimmed by 3 bases and 5 bases, with 13 bases remaining between them. Germline V CDR1 and CDR2: GTSNPN, SVGIG (reference sequence). The CDR3 is 13 residues long. CDR3 in DNA: TGTGCCTGGAGAATCGGGGTTCATACTGAAGCTTTCTTT. Protein product: CAWRIGVHTEAFF.

The chain couples TRBV20-1 to TRBJ1-2, with no clear D. Per the germline V gene, CDR1 is DFQATT and CDR2 is SNEGSKA (reference sequence). V lost 2 bases to trimming and J lost 8 bases, with 12 bases between them. This CDR3 has 12 residues. This CDR3 is CSARRQQLGYTF. DNA for the CDR3: TGCAGTGCTAGAAGGCAACAATTGGGCTACACCTTC.

The gene calls are TRBV7-2 and TRBJ2-3, with TRBD2 identical over 14 bases. The CDR3 spans 17 residues. The V and J ends lost 5 bases and 4 bases, in that order; junction bases with no gene match: 8. Germline CDR1 and CDR2: SGHTA and FQGNSA. The CDR3 nucleotides are TGTGCCAGCAGCCCCGCCGGGACTAGCGGGGGCTCAGATACGCAGTATTTT. It is translated as CASSPAGTSGGSDTQYF.

The chain carries TRBV20-1 and TRBJ2-7; 9 nucleotides match TRBD1. The CDR3 has 13 amino acids. Losses at the gene ends were 4 bases for V and 4 bases for J; bases not matched to a gene: 5. CDR1 DFQATT and CDR2 SNEGSKA come from the germline V gene (reference sequence). The CDR3 spells CSAIPQGAYEQYF. The CDR3 nucleotides are TGCAGTGCTATCCCACAGGGGGCATACGAGCAGTACTTC.

Ten or more counts support this clonotype. The chain recombines TRBV4-1 with TRBJ2-3, with 9 bases identical to TRBD2. V dropped 3 bases and J dropped 2; count of bases not matched to a gene: 9. The CDR3 has 17 amino acids. Germline V gene sequence: CDR1 MGHRA, CDR2 YSYEKL. CDR3 in DNA: TGCGCCAGCAGCCAGGACCCGGGACTAGCCTACACAGATACGCAGTATTTT. Its protein product is CASSQDPGLAYTDTQYF.

V gene TRBV3-1 combines with J gene TRBJ2-1; D is unresolved. The ends were cut back, 1 base at V and 0 bases at J, with 13 bases in the middle. The CDR3 runs to 17 residues. Germline-derived CDR1 and CDR2 are LGHDT and YNNKEL (reference sequence). CDR3 bases: TGTGCCAGCAGCCAAGTTCCGGGTGGCATCTCCTACAATGAGCAGTTCTTC. It translates to CASSQVPGGISYNEQFF.